The 27 T cell receptor beta chains below were found in one sample sequenced in a study of Tregs in tolerant kidney transplant recipients. The repertoire was sequenced with immunoSEQ multiplex PCR; TCRdb's copy has only in-frame clones and lacks some. This sample's clone table lists fewer than 40,000 clones. Source: CD8+ T cells from blood, taken before the transplant. These receptors all stem from a human donor who received a combined kidney and bone marrow transplant.

CDR3 bases read: TGTGCCAGCAGCTCGGGGGGGGCCATCTATGGC. Its protein is CASSSGGAIYG. The full CDR3 sequence reads CASSSGGAIYGYTF. The chain links TRBV7-8 to TRBJ1-2, with a tentative D call TRBD1 (6 bases). The CDR3 end lies 3 residues beyond the end of the read and is filled in from the germline J gene. Germline CDR1 and CDR2: SGHVS and FQNEAQ. This CDR3 spans 14 amino acids. Between the trimmed V and J ends, which lost 4 bases and 4 bases, there was a span of 13 bases.

To note about this clone: The CDR3 extends 3 residues past the end of the read, so its final part is completed from the germline J gene. The rearrangement uses TRBV18 and TRBJ2-7; the match to TRBD2 covers 8 bases. The CDR3 runs 18 residues. Losses at the gene ends were 2 bases for V and 1 base for J; bases not matched to a gene: 13. Germline V gives CDR1 KGHSH, CDR2 LQKENI. The CDR3 region is CASSPLGAPSGLSYEQYF. CDR3 bases read: TGTGCCAGCTCACCATTAGGGGCACCTAGCGGGCTATCCTACGAG.

As for this clone: Coverage ceases 3 residues before the CDR3 finishes, and the germline J gene fills in the end. This chain links TRBV7-9 with TRBJ1-1; no clear D. This CDR3 is built from 15 residues. V was trimmed by 5 bases and J by 3 bases, leaving 16 bases between them. Germline CDR1 reads SEHNR; CDR2 reads FQNEAQ (reference sequence). The CDR3 DNA, read in part, is TGTGCCAGCAGCCCGATGAGGCGGTCGGACACTGAA. Protein sequence: CASSPMRRSDTE. The CDR3 in full is CASSPMRRSDTEAFF.

Turning to this clone: Read sequence stops 3 residues before the CDR3 end, and the germline J gene provides the missing end. This chain joins TRBV7-9 and TRBJ1-1; 7 bases align to TRBD1. Per germline, CDR1 SEHNR and CDR2 FQNEAQ (reference sequence). After removal of 5 bases from V and 3 bases from J, the junction contained 6 bases not matched to a gene. There are 14 residues in the CDR3. The CDR3 is CASSTWDRDTEAFF. CDR3 bases read: TGTGCCAGCAGCACCTGGGACAGAGACACTGAA. The whole variable domain, filled in from reference TRBV7-9 and TRBJ1-1, reads DTGVSQNPRHKITKRGQNVTFRCDPISEHNRLYWYRQTLGQGPEFLTYFQNEAQLEKSRLLSDRFSAERPKGSFSTLEIQRTEQGDSAMYLCASSTWDRDTEAFFGQGTRLTVV.

Details on this clone: The read terminates 3 residues ahead of where the CDR3 ends, so the germline J gene completes it. The chain recombines TRBV19 with TRBJ1-1; D is undetermined. Trimming cost V 1 base and J 3 bases, with 12 bases left between them. CDR3 length equals 15 residues. Germline assignment: CDR1 LNHDA and CDR2 SQIVND (reference sequence). The CDR3 spells CASSIAGSSHTEAFF. CDR3 bases read: TGTGCCAGTAGTATAGCGGGGAGCAGTCACACTGAA.

Concerning this clone itself: Read data end 3 residues before the CDR3 end; the end is taken from the germline J gene. The V gene is TRBV20-1, the J gene TRBJ2-1, with a possible D match to TRBD2 (6 bases). Germline values: CDR1 DFQATT, CDR2 SNEGSKA (reference sequence). The CDR3 has 16 amino acids. V was pared by 2 bases and J by 4 bases, with 18 bases between. CDR3 DNA (partial): TGCAGTGCTAGACCTGGATCGGGGGTACGGTACAATGAG. As protein: CSARPGSGVRYNE. The whole CDR3 sequence reads CSARPGSGVRYNEQFF.

With regard to this clone: Sequencing ends 3 residues short of the CDR3 end; the germline J gene provides the rest. The rearrangement joins TRBV7-9 to TRBJ2-1; TRBD1 aligns across 7 bases. The CDR3 loop spans 14 amino acids. The germline V gene has CDR1 SEHNR and CDR2 FQNEAQ (reference sequence). After removal of 4 bases from V and 8 bases from J, the junction contained 8 bases not matched to a gene. This CDR3 is CASSSGQHGHEQFF. The DNA read from the CDR3 is TGTGCCAGCAGCTCGGGACAGCATGGACATGAG.

To note about this clone: The CDR3 end lies 3 residues beyond the end of the read and is filled in from the germline J gene. The sample holds other DNA sequences that translate to the same CDR3. The chain carries TRBV7-9 and TRBJ2-7, with unresolved D. Deletions cut 3 bases from V and 0 bases from J, with 3 bases between. CDR3 size: 12 residues. Per the germline V gene, CDR1 is SEHNR and CDR2 is FQNEAQ (reference sequence). The sequenced part of the CDR3 DNA is TGTGCCAGCAGCTTTAGCTCCTACGAG. Translated: CASSFSSYE. The whole CDR3 is CASSFSSYEQYF.

Concerning this clone: The CDR3 end lies 3 residues beyond the end of the read and is filled in from the germline J gene. The sample contains more than one DNA sequence encoding this CDR3. The J gene is TRBJ1-6, the V gene TRBV7-9, with a weak D call TRBD1 (6 bases). CDR3 length: 14 amino acids. Germline CDR1 SEHNR, CDR2 FQNEAQ (reference sequence). V lost 6 bases, J lost 5 bases, and 11 bases lay in between. This CDR3 is CASSLGGDNSPLHF. The sequenced part of the CDR3 DNA is TGTGCCAGCAGTCTAGGGGGGGATAATTCACCC. Based on the CDR3 plus reference TRBV7-9 and TRBJ1-6, the full variable domain is DTGVSQNPRHKITKRGQNVTFRCDPISEHNRLYWYRQTLGQGPEFLTYFQNEAQLEKSRLLSDRFSAERPKGSFSTLEIQRTEQGDSAMYLCASSLGGDNSPLHFGNGTRLTVT.

Regarding this clone: The read comes to an end 3 residues before the CDR3 does, leaving the germline J gene to fill in the end. V usage is TRBV13 and J usage is TRBJ2-7; TRBD2 matches 7 bases. The CDR3 consists of 14 residues. Per the germline V gene, CDR1 is PRHDT and CDR2 is FYEKMQ (reference sequence). V gave up 2 bases and J gave up 2 bases; unmatched junction bases: 3. The DNA read from the CDR3 is TGTGCCAGCAGCTTATTGGCGGGAGCCTACGAG. It encodes CASSLLAGAYE. The full CDR3 protein is CASSLLAGAYEQYF.

As concerns this clone: The observed sequence ends 3 residues before the CDR3 terminus, with the missing tail filled in from the germline J gene. The gene calls are TRBV6-2 or TRBV6-3 and TRBJ2-2, with 7 bases matching TRBD1. Losses at the gene ends were 5 bases for V and 7 bases for J; bases not matched to a gene: 13. The germline V gene encodes CDR1 MNHEY and CDR2 SVGEGT. The CDR3 is 16 amino acids. The CDR3 loop is CASSRNEGAGGGELFF. The sequenced CDR3 bases are TGTGCCAGCAGTCGCAACGAGGGGGCGGGCGGCGGGGAG.

Concerning this clone itself: Read coverage stops 3 residues before the CDR3 terminus; the germline J gene supplies the remainder. The chain combines TRBV6-2 or TRBV6-3 with TRBJ1-5; D is undetermined. Germline V gives CDR1 MNHEY, CDR2 SVGEGT. The CDR3 is 13 amino acids. V was shortened by 7 bases and J by 4 bases, with 11 bases between the two germline ends. The part of the CDR3 DNA that was read is TGTGCCAGCATGGGTCAGGATAATCAGCCC. Translated: CASMGQDNQP. The whole CDR3 reads CASMGQDNQPQHF.

Regarding this clone: The read terminates 3 residues before the CDR3 end, so the remaining end is supplied by the germline J gene. The chain employs TRBV11-2 and TRBJ2-7; 8 bases match TRBD2. CDR1 SGHAT and CDR2 FQNNGV come from the germline V gene. V lost 4 bases and J lost 5; bases outside the gene matches: 7. The CDR3 runs to 14 residues. The CDR3 DNA, read in part, is TGTGCCAGCAGCTACCGAGCGGGAGCAGACGAG. Its translation: CASSYRAGADE. The CDR3, in full, reads CASSYRAGADEQYF.

Concerning this clone: The read ends 3 residues early relative to the CDR3; the germline J gene fills the gap. The J gene is TRBJ1-5, the V gene TRBV19; D not certain. Looked up from germline, CDR1 is LNHDA and CDR2 is SQIVND (reference sequence). The V gene lost 3 bases and the J gene lost 2 bases, with 8 bases spanning the gap. This CDR3 is 14 amino acids long. This CDR3 is CASSMEGGNQPQHF. The DNA read from the CDR3 is TGTGCCAGTAGTATGGAGGGTGGCAATCAGCCC. The full variable domain, with the rest looked up from reference TRBV19 and TRBJ1-5, is DGGITQSPKYLFRKEGQNVTLSCEQNLNHDAMYWYRQDPGQGLRLIYYSQIVNDFQKGDIAEGYSVSREKKESFPLTVTSAQKNPTAFYLCASSMEGGNQPQHFGDGTRLSIL.

A word on this clone: The read terminates 3 residues ahead of where the CDR3 ends, so the germline J gene completes it. This chain uses TRBV29-1 with TRBJ2-7, with TRBD1 matching 10 bases. The V gene end was trimmed by 4 bases and the J gene end by 1 base; junction bases not matched to a gene: 4. This CDR3 is built from 14 residues. Looked up from germline, CDR1 is SQVTM and CDR2 is ANQGSEA. CDR3 protein: CSVAGTGVSYEQYF. The DNA read from the CDR3 is TGCAGCGTTGCCGGGACAGGGGTTTCCTACGAG.

Of note for this clone: The read ends 3 residues shy of where the CDR3 ends; the end is completed using the germline J gene. J is TRBJ2-7 and V is TRBV5-6, with 10 bases aligning to TRBD1. The CDR3 is made up of 14 amino acids. Germline-derived CDR1 and CDR2 are SGHDT and YYEEEE. Trimming removed 0 bases from V and 4 bases from J; junction bases left unmatched: 1. Partial CDR3 DNA: TGTGCCAGCAGCTTGGGACAGGGGGCTTACGAG. This translates into CASSLGQGAYE. The full CDR3 protein reads CASSLGQGAYEQYF.

Worth noting for this clone: With the read ending 3 residues before the CDR3 end, the germline J gene is used to fill in that end. V usage is TRBV30 and J usage is TRBJ2-1; the D gene could be TRBD1 or TRBD2 (5 bases each). V was trimmed by 1 base and J by 9 bases, leaving 7 bases between them. The CDR3 loop spans 11 amino acids. CDR1 GTSNPN and CDR2 SVGIG come from the germline V gene (reference sequence). CDR3 loop: CAWSGGAEQFF. Partial CDR3 DNA: TGTGCCTGGAGTGGAGGGGCTGAG.

A note on this clone: The missing CDR3 end, 3 residues past where the read stops, is filled in from the germline J gene. The chain uses TRBV5-6 and TRBJ1-3, with D unresolved. The V gene lost 7 bases and the J gene lost 4 bases, with 9 bases spanning the gap. Germline loops: CDR1 SGHDT, CDR2 YYEEEE. This CDR3 spans 12 amino acids. The part of the CDR3 DNA that was read is TGTGCCAGCGGAAGCGCGGGAAACACC. Its protein is CASGSAGNT. The entire CDR3 is CASGSAGNTIYF.

Worth noting for this clone: From the germline J gene comes the end of the CDR3, since the read stops 3 residues before it. V usage is TRBV5-6 and J usage is TRBJ2-7; 8 bases fit TRBD1. Per germline, CDR1 SGHDT and CDR2 YYEEEE. Germline trimming cut 4 bases from V and 6 bases from J; bases unmatched to any gene: 6. This CDR3 region has 13 residues. CDR3 loop: CASSTGQGGEQYF. The sequenced CDR3 bases are TGTGCCAGCAGCACCGGACAGGGCGGCGAG.

For this clone: The read stops 3 residues short of the end of the CDR3; the missing end is completed from the germline J gene. The chain joins TRBV18 to TRBJ1-1, with D possibly being TRBD1 (6 bases). The CDR3 is 11 residues long. The germline gives CDR1 KGHSH, CDR2 LQKENI. This CDR3 reads CASSPGTEAFF. CDR3 bases read: TGTGCCAGCTCACCGGGGACAGAA.

Concerning this clone itself: The CDR3 extends 3 residues past the end of the read, so its final part is completed from the germline J gene. The J gene is TRBJ2-5, the V gene TRBV13; 13 positions match TRBD2. V gave up 5 bases and J gave up 5 bases; unmatched junction bases: 2. The CDR3 has 14 residues. Germline loops: CDR1 PRHDT, CDR2 FYEKMQ (reference sequence). CDR3 in amino acids: CASSRGLAGETQYF. The sequenced part of the CDR3 DNA is TGTGCCAGCAGCAGGGGACTAGCGGGGGAGACC. Using reference TRBV13 and TRBJ2-5 for the parts outside the CDR3, the full variable domain is AAGVIQSPRHLIKEKRETATLKCYPIPRHDTVYWYQQGPGQDPQFLISFYEKMQSDKGSIPDRFSAQQFSDYHSELNMSSLELGDSALYFCASSRGLAGETQYFGPGTRLLVL.

To note about this clone: The sample has other DNA sequences that encode this CDR3 too. The CDR3 bases that were read are TGTGCCAGCTCACCAGGAGGGGCAGAA. Its translation is CASSPGGAE. The full CDR3 is CASSPGGAEAFF. The chain couples TRBV18 to TRBJ1-1, with D maybe TRBD1 (5 bases). Sequencing ends 3 residues short of the CDR3 end; the germline J gene provides the rest. This CDR3 is 12 amino acids long. Germline CDR1 reads KGHSH; CDR2 reads LQKENI.

A word on this clone: With the read ending 3 residues before the CDR3 end, the germline J gene is used to fill in that end. The chain combines TRBV13 with TRBJ2-7; 8 nucleotides align to TRBD2. Germline CDR1 and CDR2: PRHDT and FYEKMQ (reference sequence). With 4 bases clipped from V and 1 base from J, the junction kept 3 bases outside the gene matches. The CDR3 is 14 residues long. The CDR3 sequence: CASSSSGPSYEQYF. CDR3 DNA, as far as it was read: TGTGCCAGCAGCTCTAGCGGGCCTTCCTACGAG.

In regard to this clone: The CDR3 end lies 3 residues beyond the end of the read and is filled in from the germline J gene. The V call is TRBV19, the J call TRBJ1-5, with D unclear. The V gene lost 11 bases and the J gene lost 2 bases, with 16 bases spanning the gap. The length of the CDR3 is 14 residues. Germline values: CDR1 LNHDA, CDR2 SQIVND (reference sequence). The CDR3 reads CASSPGVGNQPQHF. The CDR3 bases that were read are TGTGCCTCCTCGCCCGGGGTTGGCAATCAGCCC. The full variable domain, in which reference TRBV19 and TRBJ1-5 provide the parts outside the CDR3, is DGGITQSPKYLFRKEGQNVTLSCEQNLNHDAMYWYRQDPGQGLRLIYYSQIVNDFQKGDIAEGYSVSREKKESFPLTVTSAQKNPTAFYLCASSPGVGNQPQHFGDGTRLSIL.

About this clone itself: The read is 3 residues too short to cover the CDR3 end, so that end is filled in from the germline J gene. The rearrangement joins TRBV19 to TRBJ2-7, with 7 bases identical to TRBD1. The CDR3 is 14 amino acids. V shed 6 bases and J 0 bases; nucleotides not matched to a gene: 5. Germline CDR1 LNHDA, CDR2 SQIVND (reference sequence). The DNA read from the CDR3 is TGTGCCAGTAGCCACGGGACAGCCTCCTACGAG. This gives the protein CASSHGTASYE. The whole CDR3 sequence reads CASSHGTASYEQYF.

As regards this clone: The sequenced fragment ends 3 residues before the CDR3 boundary, so the rest is inferred from the germline J gene. This chain connects TRBV2 to TRBJ2-1; D perhaps matches TRBD1 (5 bases). Looked up from germline, CDR1 is SNHLY and CDR2 is FYNNEI. This CDR3 spans 16 amino acids. Trimming took 6 bases from V and 6 from J, leaving 21 bases between them. The sequenced part of the CDR3 DNA is TGTGCCAGCAGACCCTCAGGGCCTAGGGAAGGCAATGAG. It yields the protein CASRPSGPREGNE. The complete CDR3 reads CASRPSGPREGNEQFF.

As regards this clone: The observed sequence ends 3 residues before the CDR3 terminus, with the missing tail filled in from the germline J gene. The chain combines TRBV7-9 with TRBJ1-2; perhaps TRBD1 as D (6 bases). Germline V gene lookup returns CDR1 SEHNR and CDR2 FQNEAQ (reference sequence). The V end lost 5 bases, the J end lost 6 bases, and 13 bases lay between the germline ends. The CDR3 runs 13 residues. CDR3 bases read: TGTGCCAGCAGCCCAACAGGGTTAGATGGC. Protein product: CASSPTGLDG. The full CDR3 sequence reads CASSPTGLDGYTF.